This TCR beta chain was captured by sequencing in a study of blood T cell repertoires in COVID-19. Across the study: There were acute and convalescent COVID-19 samples, and they came from the United States, Italy and Spain. Nucleic acid was either cDNA or gDNA, and it came from T cells, B-cell-depleted T cells, or PBMCs.

Germline CDR1 is MGHRA and CDR2 is YSYEKL. The V end was cut by 3 bases, the J end by 0 bases, with 12 bases between. The CDR3 sequence is 15 residues long. Source study methods: Amplification from reference gene primers served as the basis for estimated nucleated cell counts. The repertoire was sequenced with immunoSEQ multiplex PCR; TCRdb's copy has only in-frame clones and lacks some. V, J and clone size were drawn from that table, and D and trimming were deduced from the DNA. The table lists 200,000 to 300,000 clones, 80% to 90% of them singletons. This clonotype originated in a man in his 60s with acute or convalescent COVID-19. This chain uses TRBV4-1 with TRBJ2-7; no clear D gene. Sequencing used peripheral blood. The CDR3 loop is CASSHTEVTSYEQYF. CDR3 DNA sequence: TGCGCCAGCAGCCATACAGAAGTTACCTCCTACGAGCAGTACTTC.